One sample yielded the 7 T cell receptor beta chains listed below, sequenced in a study of cytomegalovirus exposure and HLA in healthy donors. Primers for the PCR totalled 60 Vbeta and 13 Jbeta. Clones were sequenced by immunoSEQ multiplex PCR, and TCRdb holds only the in-frame ones, with some missing. The sample has 150,000 to 200,000 clones; roughly 74% are singletons. Sequencing used PBMCs. Receptors originate from a woman in her 30s in good health and CMV-seronegative.

The chain employs TRBV9 and TRBJ2-1; 8 bases agree with TRBD2. The CDR3 runs to 19 residues. The V gene's germline CDR1 is SGDLS and CDR2 YYNGEE. J lost 6 bases, V lost 0 bases, and 17 bases had no gene match. CDR3 nucleotide sequence: TGTGCCAGCAGCGTAGCTAAAACGATAACGGGACTAGAAGGCAATGAGCAGTTCTTC. Its translation: CASSVAKTITGLEGNEQFF.

The CDR3 bases are TGCGCCAGCAGCTTACAGGGGCAAGAGACCCAGTACTTC. This encodes CASSLQGQETQYF. The chain links TRBV5-1 to TRBJ2-5; 7 nucleotides line up with TRBD1. From germline, CDR1 is SGHRS and CDR2 YFSETQ. The CDR3 loop spans 13 amino acids. Unmatched junction bases numbered 0, after V lost 2 bases and J lost 2 bases.

A few counts support this clone. The chain's CDR3 is CASSETGTGANEQFF. Written as DNA, the CDR3 is TGCGCCAGCAGCGAGACCGGGACAGGGGCCAATGAGCAGTTCTTC. The V gene is TRBV5-1, the J gene TRBJ2-1, with 10 bases identical to TRBD1. The junction had 7 bases not matched to a gene; V was cut back by 4 bases and J by 6 bases. Germline lookup yields CDR1 SGHRS and CDR2 YFSETQ. This CDR3 is built from 15 residues.

This clone was picked up a small number of times. In DNA form, the CDR3 reads TGTGCCAGCAGTGTTTGGGGAGGACAGCCCCAGCATTTT. Protein product: CASSVWGGQPQHF. V is TRBV6-4 and J is TRBJ1-5; no reliable D call. Germline V gene sequence: CDR1 MRHNA, CDR2 SNTAGT. The CDR3 has 13 amino acids. V gave up 4 bases and J gave up 7 bases, with 11 bases separating them.

The rearrangement uses TRBV5-1 and TRBJ1-3; possibly TRBD1 for D (6 bases). This CDR3 comprises 16 residues. The V end was cut by 1 base, the J end by 2 bases, with 13 bases between. CDR1 and CDR2 (germline): SGHRS, YFSETQ. CDR3 sequence reads: CASSLNRVQPGNTIYF. The DNA for the CDR3 is TGCGCCAGCAGCTTGAACAGGGTTCAACCTGGAAACACCATATATTTT.

The genes are TRBV5-6 and TRBJ1-2, with D perhaps TRBD1 (6 bases). Per the germline V gene, CDR1 is SGHDT and CDR2 is YYEEEE. There are 14 residues in the CDR3. The V gene lost 2 bases and the J gene lost 4 bases, with 12 bases spanning the gap. CDR3 residues: CASSLRGAGYGYTF. CDR3 DNA sequence: TGTGCCAGCAGCTTACGGGGGGCCGGCTATGGCTACACCTTC.

This chain links TRBV9 with TRBJ2-5; 11 bases fit TRBD1. J lost 5 bases, V lost 4 bases, and 7 bases had no gene match. The CDR3 consists of 15 residues. Germline CDR1 and CDR2: SGDLS and YYNGEE. The chain's CDR3 is CASSPGTGGSETQYF. For the CDR3, the DNA is TGTGCCAGCAGCCCCGGGACAGGGGGATCGGAGACCCAGTACTTC.